This T cell receptor (beta chain) was observed in a study of T-cell memory formation after mild COVID-19 (dated by TCRdb to the early 2020s). As for the study more broadly: TCR sequence clusters from the two donors were found to be largely donor specific. T-cell clones expanding and contracting after mild COVID-19 in a couple of donors were tracked by longitudinal TCRalpha and TCRbeta repertoire sequencing. The cohort comprised two young, previously healthy adult volunteers, one female and one male. The full study reports these points: Contracting CD4+ clones appeared mostly in the CM and EM memory subsets, whereas CD8+ clones were enriched in EMRA. SARS-CoV-2 specificity of the second-wave clones peaking on day 37 was not confirmed. From day 15 to 85, contracting clones showed balanced CD4/CD8 phenotypes, whereas a second wave of clones that expanded from day 15 to 37 leaned towards CD4+. Some responding clones were detected in pre-infection memory, suggesting pre-existing cross-reactive memory T cells joined the SARS-CoV-2 response. Only two mild cases were covered in the study, and larger cohorts including severe cases with pre-infection samples were considered necessary.

PBMCs were isolated by Ficoll-Paque density gradient centrifugation. A remark on this clonotype: Its specific antigen is unknown. Base qualities are not recorded, but no much larger clone differs from it by a single base.

The instrument was an Illumina NovaSeq 6000. TCRalpha and TCRbeta cDNA libraries were built by 5'RACE with constant-segment primers, adding sample barcodes and unique molecular identifiers. Trizol reagent was used to extract RNA from every sample. The libraries were amplified in two PCR steps, and the second step added a second sample barcode and Illumina TruSeq adapters. Libraries were sequenced on an Illumina NovaSeq with 2 x 150 bp paired-end reads. The source study handled its data this way. Reads were demultiplexed and collapsed into UMI-guided consensus sequences with migec v1.2.7. Using mixcr v2.1.11, UMI consensuses were aligned to TRA and TRB V and J templates and then assembled into clonotypes. Expanded or contracted clonotypes were those called significant by both edgeR and NoisET, with noise models trained on biological replicates. edgeR calls used a false discovery rate-adjusted p below 0.01 and a log2 fold-change threshold of 1. As an exploratory analysis of dynamics, max-normalized trajectories of the 1000 most abundant clonotypes were examined with PCA combined with hierarchical clustering. Separately sequenced CD4+ and CD8+ repertoires were used to assign a CD4 or CD8 phenotype to each responding clone. TCRdb trimmed public reads at Q25 via fastp, called clones via MiXCR and kept in-frame beta chains. CDR3 protein duplicates are merged, each entry listing the most common genes and DNA. The V and J calls and clone size are TCRdb's, not the authors'. The sample contains hundreds of thousands of distinct CDR3 sequences, more than 15% of them found a single time. Clones ranked in the top ten supply 12% of the sample.

The germline V gene (reference sequence) provides CDR1 SGHKS and CDR2 YYEKEE. The CDR3 measures 15 amino acids from cysteine to phenylalanine. The sequence is cut down to CDR3 DNA, 45 bases in frame from base 1. V lost 4 bases and J lost 5 bases; the stretch between them is 16 bases long. The chain links TRBV5-5 with TRBJ2-1; the D gene cannot be named for sure. The specimen was PBMCs or a T cell subset sorted from them (not recorded which). The receptor comes from an adult woman who had mild COVID-19 (a few samples of this study predate the infection). The sample titles of this study are shuffled in the database, so cell type and time point are left out; the donor was told from shared clones. The sequenced DNA: TGTGCCAGCAGCGCCGCCCCCTCGTCCAACAATGAGCAGTTCTTC. This translates into CASSAAPSSNNEQFF. Outside the CDR3, residues come from the reference TRBV5-5 and TRBJ2-1 proteins, so the full variable domain is: DAGVTQSPTHLIKTRGQQVTLRCSPISGHKSVSWYQQVLGQGPQFIFQYYEKEERGRGNFPDRFSARQFPNYSSELNVNALLLGDSALYLCASSAAPSSNNEQFFGPGTRLTVL.